This T cell receptor beta chain was sequenced for a study of CD8 T cells in ankylosing spondylitis (dated by TCRdb to about 2017). Context from the whole study: The study set out to find disease-linked TCR variants by profiling T cell receptor beta repertoires in ankylosing spondylitis patients and healthy donors. In total, the full study cohort was made up of 100 to 140 healthy donors and 20 to 25 ankylosing spondylitis patients. Peripheral blood was sampled, and synovial fluid was additionally collected from ankylosing spondylitis patients. Summary of the overall study and its limitations: The disease-linked clones were reported to be significantly enriched in matched synovial fluid samples from ankylosing spondylitis patients. A TCR beta motif made up of several highly homologous amino acid variants appeared to be characteristic of blood from ankylosing spondylitis patients. Some TCR beta motif variants had previously been reported in synovial fluid and blood of reactive arthritis patients, which suggested common disease-initiation mechanisms. In peripheral blood, the disease-linked clones were found at relatively low frequencies and had a CD8+ phenotype.

Sequences SGDLS (CDR1) and YYNGEE (CDR2) are obtained from the germline V gene. The CDR3, from cysteine to phenylalanine, totals 16 residues. Only the CDR3 DNA stays, 48 bases, in frame from base 1. V is shortened by 3 bases, J by 2 bases, and the region joining them spans 16 bases. This clonotype is deemed medium-sized (0.01 to 0.1%). The target of this receptor is not known. The record has no base qualities; no much larger clone is one base away. The sequencing machine was an Illumina HiSeq 2500. Quantitative 5'-RACE with molecular barcodes was used to prepare TCR beta libraries. As for the authors' bioinformatics: A new computational method based on a probabilistic model of VDJ rearrangement was used to identify disease-linked TCR variants. Starting from the raw public reads, TCRdb applied fastp trimming at Q25, assembled clones with MiXCR and retained in-frame beta chains. Duplicate CDR3 protein sequences are folded into a single record with the most common DNA and genes. The V and J calls here are based on TCRdb, not the publication. The sample table records under 10,000 distinct CDR3 sequences; about 3.9% of these occur just once. More than 9% of the sample is held by the ten biggest clonotypes.

The receptor chain draws on TRBV9 and TRBJ2-3; 6 matching bases give a weak D call of TRBD2. The receptor's source is a female donor with ankylosing spondylitis or in good health (not recorded which). Sequenced input: blood, either unsorted or a sorted T cell fraction (not recorded which). The CDR3 protein sequence reads: CASSAGTGLITDTQYF. The DNA is as follows: TGTGCCAGCAGCGCTGGAACGGGACTCATCACAGATACGCAGTATTTT.